This TCR beta chain was found in a study of blood T cell repertoires in COVID-19. Some clones are missing from TCRdb's copy, which holds only in-frame ones; the method was immunoSEQ multiplex PCR. The profile shows 180,000 or so clones, less than 90% of them singletons. The V gene lost 2 bases and the J gene lost 2 bases, with 16 bases spanning the gap. Germline CDR1 reads GTSNPN; CDR2 reads SVGIG (reference sequence). This CDR3 comprises 17 residues. The receptor was isolated from a human donor with acute COVID-19. The donor label of this sample is uncertain. The chain carries TRBV30 and TRBJ1-6; D gene uncertain. The sequenced sample consisted of PBMCs or T cells enriched from blood (not recorded which). CDR3 bases: TGTGCCTGGAGTTCCCGGGGTTCGGACGCCTATAATTCACCCCTCCACTTT. Amino acids: CAWSSRGSDAYNSPLHF.